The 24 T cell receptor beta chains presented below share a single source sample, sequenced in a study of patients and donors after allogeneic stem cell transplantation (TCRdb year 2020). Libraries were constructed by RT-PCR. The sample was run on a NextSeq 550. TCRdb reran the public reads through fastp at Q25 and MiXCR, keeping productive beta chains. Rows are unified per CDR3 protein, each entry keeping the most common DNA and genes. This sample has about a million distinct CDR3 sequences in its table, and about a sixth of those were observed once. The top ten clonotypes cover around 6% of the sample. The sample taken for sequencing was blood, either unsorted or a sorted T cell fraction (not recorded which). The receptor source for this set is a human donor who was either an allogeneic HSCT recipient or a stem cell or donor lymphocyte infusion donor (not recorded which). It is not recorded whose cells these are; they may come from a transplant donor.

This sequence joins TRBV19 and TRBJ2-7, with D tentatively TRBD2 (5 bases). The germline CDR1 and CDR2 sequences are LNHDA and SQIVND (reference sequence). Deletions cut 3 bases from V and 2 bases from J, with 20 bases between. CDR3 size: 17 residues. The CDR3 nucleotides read TGTGCCAGTAGTATGGTCATGATGAGACCGGGAACCTACGAGCAGTACTTC. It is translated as CASSMVMMRPGTYEQYF. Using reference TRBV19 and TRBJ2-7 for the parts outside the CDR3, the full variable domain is DGGITQSPKYLFRKEGQNVTLSCEQNLNHDAMYWYRQDPGQGLRLIYYSQIVNDFQKGDIAEGYSVSREKKESFPLTVTSAQKNPTAFYLCASSMVMMRPGTYEQYFGPGTRLTVT.

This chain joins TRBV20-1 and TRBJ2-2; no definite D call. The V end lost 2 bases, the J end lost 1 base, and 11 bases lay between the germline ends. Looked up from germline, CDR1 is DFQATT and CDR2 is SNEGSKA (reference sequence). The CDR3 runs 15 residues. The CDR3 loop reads CSARSETGNTGELFF. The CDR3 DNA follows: TGCAGTGCTAGATCCGAAACGGGGAACACCGGGGAGCTGTTTTTT.

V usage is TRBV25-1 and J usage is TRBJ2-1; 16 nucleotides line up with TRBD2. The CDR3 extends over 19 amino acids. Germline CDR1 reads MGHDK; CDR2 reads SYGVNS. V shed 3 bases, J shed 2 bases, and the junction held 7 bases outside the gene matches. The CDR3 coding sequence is TGTGCCAGCAGTGAGCTTCCCGGGACTAGCGGGAGGGCCTACAATGAGCAGTTCTTC. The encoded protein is CASSELPGTSGRAYNEQFF.

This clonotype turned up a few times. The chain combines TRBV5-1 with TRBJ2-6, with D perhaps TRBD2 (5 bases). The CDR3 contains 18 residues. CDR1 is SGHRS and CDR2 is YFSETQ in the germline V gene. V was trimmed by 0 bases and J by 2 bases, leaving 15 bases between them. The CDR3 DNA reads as TGCGCCAGCAGCTTGGACGGTCAGGTCGGGGCTGGGGCCAACGTCCTGACTTTC. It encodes CASSLDGQVGAGANVLTF.

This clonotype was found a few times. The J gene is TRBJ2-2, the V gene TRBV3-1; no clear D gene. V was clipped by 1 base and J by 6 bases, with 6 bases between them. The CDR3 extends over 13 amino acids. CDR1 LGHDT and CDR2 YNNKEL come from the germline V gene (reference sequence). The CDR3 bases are TGTGCCAGCAGCCAAGTGATGCCCGGGGAGCTGTTTTTT. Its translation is CASSQVMPGELFF. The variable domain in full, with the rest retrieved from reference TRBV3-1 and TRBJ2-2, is DTAVSQTPKYLVTQMGNDKSIKCEQNLGHDTMYWYKQDSKKFLKIMFSYNNKELIINETVPNRFSPKSPDKAHLNLHINSLELGDSAVYFCASSQVMPGELFFGEGSRLTVL.

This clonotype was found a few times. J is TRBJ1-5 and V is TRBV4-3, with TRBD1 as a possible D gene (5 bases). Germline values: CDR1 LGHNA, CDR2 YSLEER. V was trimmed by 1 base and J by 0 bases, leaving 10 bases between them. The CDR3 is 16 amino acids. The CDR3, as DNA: TGCGCCAGCAGCCAAGGGAAGGGGTATAGCAATCAGCCCCAGCATTTT. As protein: CASSQGKGYSNQPQHF.

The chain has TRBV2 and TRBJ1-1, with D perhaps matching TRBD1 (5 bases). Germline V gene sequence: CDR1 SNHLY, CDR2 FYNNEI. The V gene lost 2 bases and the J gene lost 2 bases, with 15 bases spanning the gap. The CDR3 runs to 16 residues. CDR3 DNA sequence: TGTGCCAGCAGTGAACTCCGGAGGGGCCAAAACACTGAAGCTTTCTTT. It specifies CASSELRRGQNTEAFF. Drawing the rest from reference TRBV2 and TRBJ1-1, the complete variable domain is EPEVTQTPSHQVTQMGQEVILRCVPISNHLYFYWYRQILGQKVEFLVSFYNNEISEKSEIFDDQFSVERPDGSNFTLKIRSTKLEDSAMYFCASSELRRGQNTEAFFGQGTRLTVV.

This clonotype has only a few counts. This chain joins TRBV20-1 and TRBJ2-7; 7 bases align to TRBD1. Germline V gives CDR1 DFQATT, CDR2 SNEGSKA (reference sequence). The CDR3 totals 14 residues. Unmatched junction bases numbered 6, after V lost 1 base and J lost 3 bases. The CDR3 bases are TGCAGTGCTAGAGTGCTAACAGGGGACTACGAGCAGTACTTC. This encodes CSARVLTGDYEQYF.

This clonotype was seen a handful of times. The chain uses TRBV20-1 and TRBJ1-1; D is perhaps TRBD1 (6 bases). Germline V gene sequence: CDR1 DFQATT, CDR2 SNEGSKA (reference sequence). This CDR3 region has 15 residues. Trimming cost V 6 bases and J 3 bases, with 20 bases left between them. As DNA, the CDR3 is TGCAGTGCGAAGGGGGGCGTCCGGGGGGACACTGAAGCTTTCTTT. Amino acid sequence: CSAKGGVRGDTEAFF.

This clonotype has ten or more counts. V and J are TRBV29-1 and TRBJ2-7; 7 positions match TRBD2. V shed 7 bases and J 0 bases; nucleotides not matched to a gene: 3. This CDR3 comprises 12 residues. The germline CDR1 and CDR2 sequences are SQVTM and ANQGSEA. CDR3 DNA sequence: TGCAGCGCCGGGGACTACTCCTACGAGCAGTACTTC. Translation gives CSAGDYSYEQYF.

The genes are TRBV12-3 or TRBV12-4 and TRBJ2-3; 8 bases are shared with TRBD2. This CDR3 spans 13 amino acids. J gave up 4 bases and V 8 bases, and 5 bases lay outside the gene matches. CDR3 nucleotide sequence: TGTGCCAGCCACTCGGGGGGGCCAGATACGCAGTATTTT. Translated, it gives CASHSGGPDTQYF.

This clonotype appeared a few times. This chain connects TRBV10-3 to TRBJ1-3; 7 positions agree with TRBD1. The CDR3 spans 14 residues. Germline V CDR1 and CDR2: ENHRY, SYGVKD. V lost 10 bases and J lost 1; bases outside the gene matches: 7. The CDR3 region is CATRGQLSGNTIYF. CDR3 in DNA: TGTGCCACCCGGGGACAGCTTTCTGGAAACACCATATATTTT.

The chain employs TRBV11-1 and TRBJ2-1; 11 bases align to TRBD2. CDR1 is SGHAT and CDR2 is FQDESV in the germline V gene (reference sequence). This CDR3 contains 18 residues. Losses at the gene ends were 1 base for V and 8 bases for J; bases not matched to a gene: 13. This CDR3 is CASSLEVAGGPKIDEQFF. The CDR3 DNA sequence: TGTGCCAGCAGCTTAGAGGTAGCGGGAGGGCCGAAGATCGATGAGCAGTTCTTC.

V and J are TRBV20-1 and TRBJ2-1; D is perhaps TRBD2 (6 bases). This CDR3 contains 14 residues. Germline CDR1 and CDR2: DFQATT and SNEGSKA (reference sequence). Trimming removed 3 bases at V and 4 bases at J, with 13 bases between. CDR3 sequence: CSARGGPEYNEQFF. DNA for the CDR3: TGCAGTGCTAGGGGGGGTCCGGAATACAATGAGCAGTTCTTC.

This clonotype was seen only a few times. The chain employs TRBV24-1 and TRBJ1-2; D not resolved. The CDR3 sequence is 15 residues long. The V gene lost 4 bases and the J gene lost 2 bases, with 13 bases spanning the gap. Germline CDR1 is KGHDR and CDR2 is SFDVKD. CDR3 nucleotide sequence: TGTGCCACCAGTGACCCCCGTTCCATGAACTATGGCTACACCTTC. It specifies CATSDPRSMNYGYTF.

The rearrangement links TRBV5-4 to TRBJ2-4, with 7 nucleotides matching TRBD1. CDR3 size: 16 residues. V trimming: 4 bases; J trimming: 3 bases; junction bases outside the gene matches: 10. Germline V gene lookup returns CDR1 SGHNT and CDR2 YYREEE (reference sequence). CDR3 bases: TGTGCCAGCAGCCCATTCGGGCAGGGGGACAAAAACATTCAGTACTTC. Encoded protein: CASSPFGQGDKNIQYF.

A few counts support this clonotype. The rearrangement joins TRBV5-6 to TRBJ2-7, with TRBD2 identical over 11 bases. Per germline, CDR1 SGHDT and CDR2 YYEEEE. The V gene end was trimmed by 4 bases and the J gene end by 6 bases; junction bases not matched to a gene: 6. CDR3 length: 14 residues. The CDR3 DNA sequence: TGTGCCAGCAGCCTACAAACTAGCGGGGGCGAGCAGTACTTC. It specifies CASSLQTSGGEQYF.

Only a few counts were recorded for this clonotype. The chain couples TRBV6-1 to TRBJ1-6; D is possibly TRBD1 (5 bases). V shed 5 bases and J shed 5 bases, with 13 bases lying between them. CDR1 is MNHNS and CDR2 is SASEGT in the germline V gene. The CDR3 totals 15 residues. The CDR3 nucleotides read TGTGCCAGCAGTACCTCGGGACCGAATAATTCACCCCTCCACTTT. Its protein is CASSTSGPNNSPLHF.

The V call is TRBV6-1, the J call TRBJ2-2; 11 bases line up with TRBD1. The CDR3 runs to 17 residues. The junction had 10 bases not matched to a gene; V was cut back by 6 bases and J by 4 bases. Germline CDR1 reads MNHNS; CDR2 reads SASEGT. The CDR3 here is CASSTDPGTGGTGELFF. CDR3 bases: TGTGCCAGCAGCACCGACCCCGGGACAGGGGGCACCGGGGAGCTGTTTTTT.

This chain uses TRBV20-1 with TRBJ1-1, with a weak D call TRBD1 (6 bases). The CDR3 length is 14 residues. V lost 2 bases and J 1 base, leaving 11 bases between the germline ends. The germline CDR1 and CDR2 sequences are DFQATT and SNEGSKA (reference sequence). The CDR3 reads CSARIQGWNTEAFF. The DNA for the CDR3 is TGCAGTGCTAGAATACAGGGTTGGAACACTGAAGCTTTCTTT.

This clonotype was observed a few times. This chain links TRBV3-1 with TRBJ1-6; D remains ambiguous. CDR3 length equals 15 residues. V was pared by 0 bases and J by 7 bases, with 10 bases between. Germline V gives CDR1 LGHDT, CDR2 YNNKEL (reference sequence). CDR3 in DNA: TGTGCCAGCAGCCAAGAGAACTCGGGCAATTCACCCCTCCACTTT. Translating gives CASSQENSGNSPLHF.

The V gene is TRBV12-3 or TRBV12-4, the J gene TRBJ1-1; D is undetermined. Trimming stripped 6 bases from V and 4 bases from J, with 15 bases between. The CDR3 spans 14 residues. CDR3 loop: CASSPEREVTEAFF. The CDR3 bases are TGTGCCAGCAGCCCCGAACGGGAAGTCACTGAAGCTTTCTTT.

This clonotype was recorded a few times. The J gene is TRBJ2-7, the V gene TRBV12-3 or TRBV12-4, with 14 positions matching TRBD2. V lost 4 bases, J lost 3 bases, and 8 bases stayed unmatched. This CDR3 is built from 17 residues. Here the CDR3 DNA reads TGTGCCAGCAGTTCGGGACTAGCGGGAGCCTTTCGCTACGAGCAGTACTTC. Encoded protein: CASSSGLAGAFRYEQYF.

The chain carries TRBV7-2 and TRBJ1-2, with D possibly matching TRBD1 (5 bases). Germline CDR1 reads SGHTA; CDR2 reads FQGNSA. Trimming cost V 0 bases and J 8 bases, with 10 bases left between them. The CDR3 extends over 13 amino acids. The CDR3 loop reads CASSLARDGGYTF. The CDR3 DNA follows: TGTGCCAGCAGCTTAGCGCGGGACGGGGGCTACACCTTC.